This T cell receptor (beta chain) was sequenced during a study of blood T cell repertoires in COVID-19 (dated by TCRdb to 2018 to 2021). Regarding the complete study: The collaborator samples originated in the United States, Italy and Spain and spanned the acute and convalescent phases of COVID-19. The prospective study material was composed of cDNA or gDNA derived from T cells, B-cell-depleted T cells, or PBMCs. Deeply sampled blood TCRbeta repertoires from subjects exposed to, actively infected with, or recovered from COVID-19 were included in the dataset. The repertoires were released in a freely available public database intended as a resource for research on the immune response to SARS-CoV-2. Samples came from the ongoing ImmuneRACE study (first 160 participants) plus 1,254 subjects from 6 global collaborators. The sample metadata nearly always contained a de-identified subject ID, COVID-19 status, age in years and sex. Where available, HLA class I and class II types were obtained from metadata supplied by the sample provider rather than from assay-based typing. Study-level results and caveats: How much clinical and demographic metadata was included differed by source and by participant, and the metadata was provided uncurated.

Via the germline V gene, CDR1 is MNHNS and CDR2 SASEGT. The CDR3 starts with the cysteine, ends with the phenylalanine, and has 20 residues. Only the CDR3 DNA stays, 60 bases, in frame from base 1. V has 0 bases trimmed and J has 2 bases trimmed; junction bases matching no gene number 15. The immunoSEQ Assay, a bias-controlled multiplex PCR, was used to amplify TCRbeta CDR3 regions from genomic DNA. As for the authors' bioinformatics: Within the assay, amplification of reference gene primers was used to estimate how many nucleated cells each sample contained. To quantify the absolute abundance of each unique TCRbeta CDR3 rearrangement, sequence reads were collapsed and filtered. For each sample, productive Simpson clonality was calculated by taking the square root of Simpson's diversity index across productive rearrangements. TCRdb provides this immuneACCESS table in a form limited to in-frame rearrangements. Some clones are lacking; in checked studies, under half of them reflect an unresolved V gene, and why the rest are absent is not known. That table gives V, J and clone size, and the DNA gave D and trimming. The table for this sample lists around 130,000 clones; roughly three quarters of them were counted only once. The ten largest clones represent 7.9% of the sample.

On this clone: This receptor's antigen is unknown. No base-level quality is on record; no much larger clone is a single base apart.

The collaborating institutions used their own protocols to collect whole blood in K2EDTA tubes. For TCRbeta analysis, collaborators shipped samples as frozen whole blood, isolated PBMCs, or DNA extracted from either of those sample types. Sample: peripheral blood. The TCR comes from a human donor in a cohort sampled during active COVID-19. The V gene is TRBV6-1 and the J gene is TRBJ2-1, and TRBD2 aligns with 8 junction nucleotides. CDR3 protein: CASSEAPGGGIMGTYNEQFF. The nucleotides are TGTGCCAGCAGTGAAGCGCCCGGGGGGGGGATAATGGGCACCTACAATGAGCAGTTCTTC.